This record looks at one T cell receptor beta chain sequence and its context. Its specificity is unknown. The sample originates from a study of cytomegalovirus exposure and HLA in healthy donors. The data were produced by immunoSEQ multiplex PCR, yet TCRdb's version contains in-frame clones alone and is incomplete. The sample has approximately 60,000 clones, about 93% seen once. This CDR3 is built from 13 residues. The ends were cut back, 2 bases at V and 5 bases at J, with 7 bases in the middle. Germline V gene data show CDR1 as SGHVS and CDR2 as FNYEAQ. Notes on the study in general: Specificity of a few CMV-associated chains for CMV antigens was verified in vitro. Subsequent analysis found a tendency for first-cohort TCR clusters to co-occur within the 110 or so validation repertoires. There were some public TCRs occurring in many donors, but most TCR sequences were rare.

The rearrangement joins TRBV7-6 to TRBJ1-5, with no clear D. The sample comprised PBMCs. This TCR derives from a man between 18 and 29 years old in good health and CMV-seronegative. In DNA form, the CDR3 reads TGTGCCAGCAGCTTAACCCGGGATCAGCCCCAGCATTTT. Translated, it gives CASSLTRDQPQHF. The full variable domain, rest sourced from reference TRBV7-6 and TRBJ1-5, is GAGVSQSPRYKVTKRGQDVALRCDPISGHVSLYWYRQALGQGPEFLTYFNYEAQQDKSGLPNDRFSAERPEGSISTLTIQRTEQRDSAMYRCASSLTRDQPQHFGDGTRLSIL.